This TCR beta chain was captured in a study of shared clonotypes between healthy human individuals. There are 12 residues in the CDR3. Germline-derived CDR1 and CDR2 are MNHEY and SVGAGI. J was trimmed by 2 bases and V by 9 bases; bases with no gene match: 4. Researchers ran the assay at a deep level. TCRdb's table, derived via immunoSEQ multiplex PCR, lists solely in-frame clones and lacks some. The sample has fewer than 2.5 million clones, 80% to 95% seen once. Sequenced input: naive CD4+ T cells from PBMCs. This sample's subset: CD45RA+ positively selected. The chain employs TRBV6-5 and TRBJ2-7; TRBD2 aligns across 7 bases. The sequence was collected from a man in his late teens or twenties in good health. Some clones in this sample may be carry-over from other donors' samples. The CDR3 sequence is CARAGVTYEQYF. The CDR3 coding sequence is TGTGCCAGGGCGGGGGTAACCTACGAGCAGTACTTC.